This T cell receptor beta chain was found in a study of cytomegalovirus exposure and HLA in healthy donors. Study-level points and caveats: In a later analysis, common viral pathogens appeared linked to several of the most significant clusters.

About this clone: Its matching antigen is unknown.

CDR3 length equals 15 residues. The germline V gene has CDR1 LNHDA and CDR2 SQIVND (reference sequence). V shed 4 bases, J shed 8 bases, and the junction held 11 bases outside the gene matches. PCR involved 60 Vbeta and 13 Jbeta primers. The assay was immunoSEQ multiplex PCR, and TCRdb's table has in-frame clones only and misses some. The sample contains 150,000 to 200,000 clones, approximately 82% of which appear only once. The sequencing sample was made of PBMCs. The rearrangement links TRBV19 to TRBJ2-1; 7 nucleotides agree with TRBD2. The receptor was isolated from a man aged 45 to 65 in good health and CMV-seropositive. The CDR3 DNA reads TGTGCCAGTAGTAAGACTAGCTCTCATTGGGATGAGCAGTTCTTC. It specifies CASSKTSSHWDEQFF.